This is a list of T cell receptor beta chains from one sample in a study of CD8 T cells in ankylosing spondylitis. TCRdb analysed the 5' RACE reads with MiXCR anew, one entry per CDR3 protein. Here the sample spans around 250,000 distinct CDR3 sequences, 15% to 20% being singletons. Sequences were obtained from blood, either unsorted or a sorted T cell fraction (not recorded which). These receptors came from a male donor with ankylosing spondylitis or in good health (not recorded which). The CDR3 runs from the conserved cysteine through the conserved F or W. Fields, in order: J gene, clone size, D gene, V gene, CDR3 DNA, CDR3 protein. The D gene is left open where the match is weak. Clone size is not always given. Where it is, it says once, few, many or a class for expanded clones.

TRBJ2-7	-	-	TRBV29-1	TGCAGCGTTGAATTAGGAGCCTACGAGCAGTACTTC	CSVELGAYEQYF
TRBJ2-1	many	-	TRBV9	TGTGCCAGCAGCGTAGGGGGGACTTCATCCTACAATGAGCAGTTCTTC	CASSVGGTSSYNEQFF
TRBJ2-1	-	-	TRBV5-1	TGCGCCAGCAGCTTGCCAGCGGGCTCCTACAATGAGCAGTTCTTC	CASSLPAGSYNEQFF
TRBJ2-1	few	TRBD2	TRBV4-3	TGCGCCAGCAGCCGATACCAGCGGGAGGCCGGTTACAATGAGCAGTTCTTC	CASSRYQREAGYNEQFF
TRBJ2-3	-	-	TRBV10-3	TGTGCCATCGAGGTCAGGACAACAGATACGCAGTATTTT	CAIEVRTTDTQYF
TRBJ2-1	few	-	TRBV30	TGTGCCTGGCATGCCGGGGGAGAGCAGTTCTTC	CAWHAGGEQFF
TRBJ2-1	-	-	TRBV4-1	TGCGCCAGCAGCCCCCCAGGGGGGGAGGGTAGGAGCTCCTACAATGAGCAGTTCTTC	CASSPPGGEGRSSYNEQFF
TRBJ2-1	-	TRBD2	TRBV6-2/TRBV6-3	TGTGCCAGCAGATCCGGACTAGCGGGAGATGGTAATGAGCAGTTCTTC	CASRSGLAGDGNEQFF
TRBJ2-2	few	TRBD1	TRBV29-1	TGCAGCGTTGCCCCCCTGGACAGGGACACCGGGGAGCTGTTTTTT	CSVAPLDRDTGELFF
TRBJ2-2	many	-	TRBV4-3	TGCGCCAGCAGCCAAGACAGGGGATCCACCGGGGAGCTGTTTTTT	CASSQDRGSTGELFF
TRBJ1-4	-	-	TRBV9	TGTGCCAGCAGCGTAGCTAACGGTGGCCTTCCTGAAAAACTGTTTTTT	CASSVANGGLPEKLFF
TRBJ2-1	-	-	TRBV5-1	TGCGCCAGCAGCTGGCCCCCAGGGACGGATTCCTACAATGAGCAGTTCTTC	CASSWPPGTDSYNEQFF
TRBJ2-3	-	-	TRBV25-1	TGTGCCAGCAGTGATTGGACAGAAACAGATACGCAGTATTTT	CASSDWTETDTQYF
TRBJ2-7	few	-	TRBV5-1	TGCGCCAGCAGCTTGTACCCCAACGAGGAGCAGTACTTC	CASSLYPNEEQYF
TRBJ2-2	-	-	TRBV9	TGTGCCAGCGGGGGGAGCGTCACCGGGGAGCTGTTTTTT	CASGGSVTGELFF
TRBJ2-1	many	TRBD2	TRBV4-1	TGCGCCAGCAGCCAAAGGACTAGCGTGGATGAGCAGTTCTTC	CASSQRTSVDEQFF
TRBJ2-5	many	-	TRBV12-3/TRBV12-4	TGTGCCAGCAGTCCCCAATCGCGGGAAGAGACCCAGTACTTC	CASSPQSREETQYF
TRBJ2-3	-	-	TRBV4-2	TGTGCCAGCAGCCATGAGACCCTAGAAATAAGCACAGATACGCAGTATTTT	CASSHETLEISTDTQYF
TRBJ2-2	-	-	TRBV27	TGTGCCAGCAGTGGTGGGGGTGCCGGGGAGCTGTTTTTT	CASSGGGAGELFF
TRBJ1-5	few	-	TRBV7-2	TGTGCCAGCAGCACCCAGGGTTTTGGCAATCAGCCCCAGCATTTT	CASSTQGFGNQPQHF
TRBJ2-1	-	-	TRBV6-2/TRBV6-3	TGTGCCAGCAGTGATGGGGACTCCTACAATGAGCAGTTCTTC	CASSDGDSYNEQFF
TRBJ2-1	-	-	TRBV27	TGTGCCAGCAGTTCTCCACTCGGGGGCAATGAGCAGTTCTTC	CASSSPLGGNEQFF
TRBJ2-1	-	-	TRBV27	TGTGCCAGCAGTCTGGGACCCGACTCCTACAATGAGCAGTTCTTC	CASSLGPDSYNEQFF
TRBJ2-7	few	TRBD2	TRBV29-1	TGCAGCGCGATAGGACTAGCGGGGACCTACGAGCAGTACTTC	CSAIGLAGTYEQYF
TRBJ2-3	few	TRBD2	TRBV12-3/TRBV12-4	TGTGCCAGCAGTTTAGCTGGACTAGCGGGAGGGCCAGGCACAGATACGCAGTATTTT	CASSLAGLAGGPGTDTQYF
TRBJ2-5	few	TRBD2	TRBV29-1	TGCAGCGTTGAAGAGCCGCAGTCGACGATAGGCTTGGGCCTAGCGGGGGTACAAGAGACCCAGTACTTC	CSVEEPQSTIGLGLAGVQETQYF
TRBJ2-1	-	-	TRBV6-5	TGTGCCAGCAGTTACCCTGGCGGCTACAATGAGCAGTTCTTC	CASSYPGGYNEQFF
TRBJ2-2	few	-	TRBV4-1	TGCGCCAGCAGCCCCACCGCTGGTAGGACCGGGGAGCTGTTTTTT	CASSPTAGRTGELFF
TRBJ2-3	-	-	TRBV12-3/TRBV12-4	TGTGCCAGCACCCTTTTCTGGGGACCTCAAGAGCCCGATACGCAGTATTTT	CASTLFWGPQEPDTQYF
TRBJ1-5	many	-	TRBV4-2	TGTGCCAGCAGCCAAGACTGGGGTCAGCCCCAGCATTTT	CASSQDWGQPQHF
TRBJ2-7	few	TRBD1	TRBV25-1	TGTGCCAGCAGTGAGCTCGGACAGGGGCTTTCCTACGAGCAGTACTTC	CASSELGQGLSYEQYF
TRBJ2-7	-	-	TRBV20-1	TGCAGTGCTAGGGCGAACACCTACGAGCAGTACTTC	CSARANTYEQYF
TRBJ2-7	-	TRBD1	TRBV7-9	TGTGCCAGCAGCTTCGACAGGGACCCCTCCTACGAGCAGTACTTC	CASSFDRDPSYEQYF
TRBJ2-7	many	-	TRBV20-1	TGCAGTGCTAGAGATAAGAGGGTGAGCTACGAGCAGTACTTC	CSARDKRVSYEQYF
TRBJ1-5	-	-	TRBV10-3	TGTGCCATCAGTGAGGGAGAAAGGGGATTTCAGCCCCAGCATTTT	CAISEGERGFQPQHF
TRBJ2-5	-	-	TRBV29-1	TGCAGCGTTGAGTCTTTGGATCAGACCCAGTACTTC	CSVESLDQTQYF
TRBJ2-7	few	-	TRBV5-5	TGTGCCAGCAGCTTAGGTACTGTCTTCTACGAGCAGTACTTC	CASSLGTVFYEQYF
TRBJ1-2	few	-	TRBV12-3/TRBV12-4	TGTGCCAGCAGTGAGACGGGGCCGTACTATGGCTACACCTTC	CASSETGPYYGYTF
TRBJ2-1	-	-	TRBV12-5	TGTGCTAGTGGTTCATACAATGAGCAGTTCTTC	CASGSYNEQFF
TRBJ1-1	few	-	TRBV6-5	TGTGCCAGCAGTTACTCGAGCGGATTTCGGGGGATGAGCACTGAAGCTTTCTTT	CASSYSSGFRGMSTEAFF
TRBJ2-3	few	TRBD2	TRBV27	TGTGCCAGCAGTTTGGGACTAGCGGGAGGGTTGGATACGCAGTATTTT	CASSLGLAGGLDTQYF
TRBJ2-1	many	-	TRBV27	TGTGCCAGCAGACCCTTAGGGTACAATGAGCAGTTCTTC	CASRPLGYNEQFF
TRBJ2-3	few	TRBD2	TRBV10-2	TGCGCCAGTCTAGCGGGCGCATACACAGATACGCAGTATTTT	CASLAGAYTDTQYF
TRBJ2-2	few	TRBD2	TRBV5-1	TGCGCCAGCAGCTTGGTCCAGCGGGAGATCGGGGAGCTGTTTTTT	CASSLVQREIGELFF
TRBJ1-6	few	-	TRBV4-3	TGCGCCAGCAGCCAAGATGGGGGTAGTTCACCCCTCCACTTT	CASSQDGGSSPLHF
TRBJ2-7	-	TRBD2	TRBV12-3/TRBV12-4	TGTGCCAGCAGTTTTCCTAGCGGCTACGAGCAGTACTTC	CASSFPSGYEQYF
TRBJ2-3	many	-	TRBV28	TGTGCCAGCAGTTTCGGCGGTAGCACAGATACGCAGTATTTT	CASSFGGSTDTQYF
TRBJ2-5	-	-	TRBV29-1	TGCAGCGTTGAAGATCTTCGGGACGGCCAAGAGACCCAGTACTTC	CSVEDLRDGQETQYF
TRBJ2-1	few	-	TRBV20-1	TGCAGTGCTAGGCAATGGGACGTAGAGCAGTTCTTC	CSARQWDVEQFF
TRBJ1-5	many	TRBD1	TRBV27	TGTGCCAGCAGTCAGAGGGGGCTAAGCAATCAGCCCCAGCATTTT	CASSQRGLSNQPQHF
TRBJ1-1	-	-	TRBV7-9	TGTGCCAGCAGCTTATTGTACACTGAAGCTTTCTTT	CASSLLYTEAFF
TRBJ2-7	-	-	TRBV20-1	TGCAGTGCGCGAGACAGGGAGGGCTACGAGCAGTACTTC	CSARDREGYEQYF